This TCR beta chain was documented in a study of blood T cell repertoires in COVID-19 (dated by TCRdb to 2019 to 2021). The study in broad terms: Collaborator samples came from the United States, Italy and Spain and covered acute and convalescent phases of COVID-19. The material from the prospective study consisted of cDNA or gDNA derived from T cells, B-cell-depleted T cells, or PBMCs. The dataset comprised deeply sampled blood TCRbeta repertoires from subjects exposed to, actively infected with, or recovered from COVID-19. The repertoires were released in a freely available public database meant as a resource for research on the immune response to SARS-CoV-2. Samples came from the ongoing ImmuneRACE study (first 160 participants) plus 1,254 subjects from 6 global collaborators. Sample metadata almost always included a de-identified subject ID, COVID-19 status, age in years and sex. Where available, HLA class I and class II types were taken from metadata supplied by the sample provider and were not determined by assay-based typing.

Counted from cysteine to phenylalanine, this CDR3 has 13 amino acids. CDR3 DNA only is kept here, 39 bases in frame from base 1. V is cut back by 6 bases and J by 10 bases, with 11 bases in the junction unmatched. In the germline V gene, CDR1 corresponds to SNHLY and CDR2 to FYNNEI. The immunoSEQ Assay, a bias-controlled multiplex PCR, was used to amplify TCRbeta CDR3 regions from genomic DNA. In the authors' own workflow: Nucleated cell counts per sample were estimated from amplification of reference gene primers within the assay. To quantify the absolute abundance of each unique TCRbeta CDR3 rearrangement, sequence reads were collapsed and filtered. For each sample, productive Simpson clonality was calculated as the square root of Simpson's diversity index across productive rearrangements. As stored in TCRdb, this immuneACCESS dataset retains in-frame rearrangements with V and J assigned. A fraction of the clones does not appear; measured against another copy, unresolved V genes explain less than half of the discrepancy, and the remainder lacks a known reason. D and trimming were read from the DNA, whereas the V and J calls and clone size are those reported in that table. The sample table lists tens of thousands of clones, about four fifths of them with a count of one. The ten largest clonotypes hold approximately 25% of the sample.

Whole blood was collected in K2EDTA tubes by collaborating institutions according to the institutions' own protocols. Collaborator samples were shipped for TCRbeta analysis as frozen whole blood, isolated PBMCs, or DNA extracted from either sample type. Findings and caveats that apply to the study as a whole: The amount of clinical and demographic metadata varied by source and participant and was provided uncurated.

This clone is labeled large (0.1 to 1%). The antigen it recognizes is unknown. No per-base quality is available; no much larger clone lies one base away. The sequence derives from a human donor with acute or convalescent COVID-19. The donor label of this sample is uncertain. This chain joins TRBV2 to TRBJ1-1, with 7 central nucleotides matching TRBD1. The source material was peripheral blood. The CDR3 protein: CASRRDSQTGAFF. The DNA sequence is TGTGCCAGCAGGCGGGACAGTCAAACGGGAGCTTTCTTT.